Shown below are 4 T cell receptor beta chains from a single sample sequenced in a study of T cells after yellow fever vaccination. TCRdb itself ran the 5' RACE reads through MiXCR, one entry per CDR3 protein. The sample has around 250,000 distinct CDR3 sequences; about 7.1% are singletons. The starting material was CD4+ T cells sorted from PBMCs, obtained 15 days after the yellow fever booster vaccination. These receptors were taken from a man in his thirties or forties who received the YFV17D yellow fever vaccine.

This clonotype was counted between two and nine times. The chain links TRBV27 to TRBJ2-6; D remains unclear. V was clipped by 3 bases and J by 2 bases, with 8 bases between them. The CDR3 extends over 15 amino acids. Per germline, CDR1 MNHEY and CDR2 SMNVEV (reference sequence). The CDR3 coding sequence is TGTGCCAGCAGTTTTGGTCTTCCTGGGGCCAACGTCCTGACTTTC. It encodes CASSFGLPGANVLTF.

The CDR3 sequence is CSARDFNLETQYF. CDR3 DNA sequence: TGCAGTGCTCGGGACTTCAACCTGGAGACCCAGTACTTC. This chain links TRBV20-1 with TRBJ2-5; the D gene is possibly TRBD2 (6 bases). The V end lost 5 bases, the J end lost 5 bases, and 15 bases lay between the germline ends. The CDR3 loop spans 13 amino acids. Germline V gene data show CDR1 as DFQATT and CDR2 as SNEGSKA (reference sequence).

The chain joins TRBV5-1 to TRBJ2-7; D possibly corresponds to TRBD1 (6 bases). The CDR3 spans 16 residues. CDR1 is SGHRS, CDR2 YFSETQ, per germline. Trimming pared 2 bases from V and 2 bases from J, leaving 17 bases between. CDR3 DNA sequence: TGCGCCAGCAGCTTTGGCAAGTTTACAGGGACCTACGAGCAGTACTTC. It codes for CASSFGKFTGTYEQYF.

In its sample, this clonotype was seen a few times. This chain links TRBV28 with TRBJ2-7; the D gene is possibly TRBD2 (5 bases). The germline V and J ends were trimmed by 5 bases and 3 bases, with 23 bases remaining between them. The CDR3 contains 17 residues. In germline, CDR1 is MDHEN, CDR2 SYDVKM. The CDR3 loop reads CASSPLFSGSGYYEQYF. In DNA, the CDR3 is TGTGCCAGCAGTCCTCTTTTTTCGGGGAGTGGATACTACGAGCAGTACTTC.